A selection of T cell receptor beta chains follows, all from one sample in a study of blood T cells in healthy people across ages. TCRdb passed the 5' RACE reads through MiXCR, listing each CDR3 protein once. The sample lists about 940,000 distinct CDR3 sequences; around 49% were seen once. The specimen was blood. All receptors derive from a man between 25 and 39 years old in good health. Each CDR3 is given with its conserved first and last residue. D genes are given only for firm matches. Size is stated for part of the rows, as once, few or many counts, or as a class when the clone is expanded.

DNA: TGTGCCAGCAGCTACCCGACAGGGGAGAACACTGAAGCTTTCTTT
CDR3: CASSYPTGENTEAFF
D: TRBD1
V: TRBV13
J: TRBJ1-1
length: 15
size: few

DNA: TGCAGTGCTAGAGATCTAGGGGCTAAAGGGGTTGTGGAAACCTCCTACAATGAGCAGTTCTTC
CDR3: CSARDLGAKGVVETSYNEQFF
D: NA
V: TRBV20-1
J: TRBJ2-1
length: 21
size: NA

DNA: TGTGCCAGCAGTGGACAGGGAGGTATTTTGGGCAATGAGCAGTTCTTC
CDR3: CASSGQGGILGNEQFF
D: TRBD1
V: TRBV28
J: TRBJ2-1
length: 16
size: few

DNA: TGTGCTGTGGAAGGGGACAGGGTCTGCGAGCAGTACTTC
CDR3: CAVEGDRVCEQYF
D: TRBD1
V: TRBV3-1
J: TRBJ2-7
length: 13
size: once

DNA: TGTGCCAGCAGTTCCCGGGACAGGGGCCAAGAGACCCAGTACTTC
CDR3: CASSSRDRGQETQYF
D: TRBD1
V: TRBV6-6
J: TRBJ2-5
length: 15
size: few

DNA: TGCAGCGTTACGGCCCGGGACAGGGGAAGCTACGAGCAGTACTTC
CDR3: CSVTARDRGSYEQYF
D: TRBD1
V: TRBV29-1
J: TRBJ2-7
length: 15
size: few

DNA: TGTGCCAGCAGGAAACGGGGAGGGGGCACAGATACGCAGTATTTT
CDR3: CASRKRGGGTDTQYF
D: TRBD2
V: TRBV2
J: TRBJ2-3
length: 15
size: once

DNA: TGTGCCAGCAGTTACTCGCCAGGGAGGAAGGAGACCCAGTACTTC
CDR3: CASSYSPGRKETQYF
D: NA
V: TRBV6-5
J: TRBJ2-5
length: 15
size: few

DNA: TGTGCCAGCAGCTTTGATAGCGGGCTTAGCACAGATACGCAGTATTTT
CDR3: CASSFDSGLSTDTQYF
D: TRBD2
V: TRBV7-2
J: TRBJ2-3
length: 16
size: NA

DNA: TGTGCCAGCAGTTTCGGAGTGAGCGGAGATGCGCAGTATTTT
CDR3: CASSFGVSGDAQYF
D: NA
V: TRBV12-3/TRBV12-4
J: TRBJ2-3
length: 14
size: NA

DNA: TGTGCCAGCAGCAGACTAGGAAGCTCCTACAATGAGCAGTTCTTC
CDR3: CASSRLGSSYNEQFF
D: NA
V: TRBV12-3/TRBV12-4
J: TRBJ2-1
length: 15
size: NA

DNA: TGTGCCAGCAGTGAGCTAGCGGGGGAACAAGAGACCCAGTACTTC
CDR3: CASSELAGEQETQYF
D: TRBD2
V: TRBV6-1
J: TRBJ2-5
length: 15
size: many

DNA: TGTGCCAGCCGGGAGTCCTCAAACTATGGCTACACCTTC
CDR3: CASRESSNYGYTF
D: NA
V: TRBV25-1
J: TRBJ1-2
length: 13
size: NA

DNA: TGTGCCAGCAGCTTAGCGGGGCCCGCTGGGGCCAACGTCCTGACTTTC
CDR3: CASSLAGPAGANVLTF
D: NA
V: TRBV7-9
J: TRBJ2-6
length: 16
size: few

DNA: TGTGCCAGCAGCCGGACTAGCACCACCACAGATACGCAGTATTTT
CDR3: CASSRTSTTTDTQYF
D: TRBD2
V: TRBV3-1
J: TRBJ2-3
length: 15
size: NA

DNA: TGTGCCAGCAGCCGCAGCCTTAACACCGGGGAGCTGTTTTTT
CDR3: CASSRSLNTGELFF
D: NA
V: TRBV14
J: TRBJ2-2
length: 14
size: NA

DNA: TGTGCCAGCAGTCCAACAGGGGGTCTCTCCTACGAGCAGTACTTC
CDR3: CASSPTGGLSYEQYF
D: TRBD1
V: TRBV6-2/TRBV6-3
J: TRBJ2-7
length: 15
size: NA

DNA: TGTGCCAGCAGCCAAGACAACTACGAGCAGTACTTC
CDR3: CASSQDNYEQYF
D: NA
V: TRBV3-1
J: TRBJ2-7
length: 12
size: many